This T cell receptor (beta chain) comes out of a study of PD-1 blockade in classical Hodgkin lymphoma (TCRdb year 2020). In terms of the full investigation: Nivolumab dosing was 3 mg/kg intravenously every 2 weeks, continuing until either disease progression or unacceptable toxicity. To define a peripheral blood immune signature of response to PD-1 blockade in classical Hodgkin lymphoma, the study combined TCR beta sequencing with CyTOF. General findings and caveats noted by the study authors: Lower diversity was seen in patients whose nivolumab began less than 1 year after ASCT, and these patients were left out of later analyses so that immune reconstitution would not confound the results. A significant rise by C4D1 was seen in CD4+ but not CD8+ TCR diversity (p=0.0027 vs p=0.16), with the rise being most apparent in complete responders (p=0.02). Trial patients with a complete response had baseline diversity similar to that of newly diagnosed patients, while partial responders and progressors had significantly lower diversity. Baseline TCR diversity was reported to be lower in newly diagnosed patients than in healthy donors, and even lower in relapsed/refractory patients. The study covered only a single clinical trial cohort, and the causes of the repertoire differences, possibly disease activity or prior therapy, were still not defined.

Sample time point, as interpreted from the label and publication: cycle 2 day 1 (C2D1) of nivolumab. All trial patients had relapsed after autologous stem cell transplantation, with cohorts A, B and C differing in prior brentuximab vedotin exposure. The trial cohort was composed of roughly 60 patients with relapsed/refractory classical Hodgkin lymphoma, for whom complete response, partial response or progressive disease was recorded as best overall response. Single-agent nivolumab was administered to trial patients in the multi-cohort phase II CheckMate 205 trial. An independent review committee assessed best overall response using the 2007 International Working Group response criteria. Trial PBMCs were obtained immediately prior to nivolumab initiation (C1D1) and on therapy at cycle 2 day 1 and cycle 4 day 1. Peripheral blood was collected in 8 mL Vacutainer Cell Preparation Tubes, from which PBMCs were isolated by centrifugation and then cryopreserved.

V is clipped by 4 bases and J by 1 base, and the sequence between their germline boundaries is 7 bases long. The CDR3, cysteine through phenylalanine, is 13 amino acids long. Only the CDR3 part of the read is kept: 39 bases, read in frame from the first base. CDR1 and CDR2, looked up from the germline V gene (reference sequence), are LNHDA and SQIVND. This clone was detected ten times or more. Its antigen specificity is not known. One base away there is no much larger clone; base qualities are not given. The Qiagen DNeasy kit was used to extract genomic DNA both from unsorted PBMCs and from the negatively selected CD4+ and CD8+ fractions. TCR beta CDR3 regions were amplified by immunoSEQ multiplex PCR using primers annealing to V and J segments. Amplification bias was minimized using a synthetic immune receptor repertoire, and residual bias was removed computationally after sequencing. Regarding the original processing steps: Repertoire diversity was quantified as the Shannon entropy index using custom Python scripts. Unsorted, CD4+ and CD8+ repertoires were examined separately, except in combined analyses, for which CD4+ and CD8+ sequences were merged in silico. Clonal expansion was defined as a frequency increase of at least 2-fold after treatment compared with C1D1, and clones undetected at baseline were assigned a pseudocount of 0.5. Singleton clones were defined as clones with 0 or 1 copy at C1D1, and non-singleton clones were defined as clones with 2 or more copies. By matching protein sequences in sorted samples from the same patient, clones expanded in unsorted samples were annotated as CD4+, CD8+ or unknown. Wilcoxon tests on paired samples were used to test changes in diversity from C1D1 to C4D1. Held by TCRdb, this immuneACCESS table contains in-frame sequences only and omits some clones. Under half of the omission traces to an unresolved V gene where checked; the cause of the rest is unknown. The V and J calls and the clone size are those of that table, but D and trimming were determined from the DNA. The sample profile shows some 46,000 clones; 80% of them were found once. Of the sample, over 20% falls within the top ten clones.

The chain was built from TRBV19 and TRBJ1-1; no confident D gene assignment can be made. The material sequenced was peripheral blood mononuclear cells (PBMCs), taken before the second cycle of nivolumab. The receptor was isolated from a human donor with classical Hodgkin lymphoma. The CDR3 region has the sequence CASSKVPNTEAFF. The DNA reads TGTGCCAGTAGTAAGGTTCCGAACACTGAAGCTTTCTTT.